The rows below give T cell receptor beta chains drawn from one sample of a study of CD8+CD57+ T cells in acquired aplastic anemia. TCRdb reanalysed the reads using MiXCR and keeps one entry per CDR3 protein. Of 130,000 or so distinct CDR3 sequences detected, around 41% appear once; the ten largest clones hold almost 8.5%. Input material: sorted CD4+, CD8+, or CD8+CD57+ T cells (not recorded which) from PBMCs. The receptor source for this set is a human donor in good health, serving as a control. The CDR3 runs from the conserved cysteine through the conserved F or W.

cdr3_aa j_call v_call
CASSLDQSSGANVLTF TRBJ2-6 TRBV11-3
CASSPRGSNYEQYF TRBJ2-7 TRBV19
CSASGGSSYNEQFF TRBJ2-1 TRBV20-1
CASSLVGRGTDTQYF TRBJ2-3 TRBV12-3/TRBV12-4
CSVEDRVIQYF TRBJ2-4 TRBV29-1
CSARGAGGHEQYF TRBJ2-7 TRBV20-1
CATSDSGPGYTF TRBJ1-2 TRBV24-1
CASSLGAASYEQYF TRBJ2-7 TRBV5-1
CASTRDADPYNEQFF TRBJ2-1 TRBV12-1
CAIRQDLLTEAFF TRBJ1-1 TRBV10-3
CASPGGVVHEQYF TRBJ2-7 TRBV6-1
CAWTTAVKNTEAFF TRBJ1-1 TRBV30
CASTLRRNSPPHF TRBJ1-6 TRBV7-2
CASRPADRGPDTQYF TRBJ2-3 TRBV7-3
CASSLRALAANTGELFF TRBJ2-2 TRBV12-3/TRBV12-4
CAWSWDRANYGYTF TRBJ1-2 TRBV30
CASSLGRGFGGYTF TRBJ1-2 TRBV7-2
CASSSRTGPDYGYTF TRBJ1-2 TRBV7-8
CASSLGSGLMYF TRBJ2-3 TRBV12-3/TRBV12-4
CASSPSGLPQDTQYF TRBJ2-3 TRBV19
CASSQDRSGGPGYGYTF TRBJ1-2 TRBV4-2
CASSLGREETQYF TRBJ2-5 TRBV5-1
CASSYQPGDSPLYSNQPQHF TRBJ1-5 TRBV13
CASRSETESFYEQYF TRBJ2-7 TRBV10-3
CASSQADTQYF TRBJ2-3 TRBV3-1
CASKTDSGANTEAFF TRBJ1-1 TRBV6-1
CASSEEPGFRYGYTF TRBJ1-2 TRBV2
CAWSYRVTYEQYF TRBJ2-7 TRBV30
CASSGFLGQYF TRBJ2-5 TRBV2
CSAIASGKYTGTQYF TRBJ2-3 TRBV20-1
CSARDGLAGVGGELFF TRBJ2-2 TRBV20-1
CASSLNQQYSNQPQHF TRBJ1-5 TRBV28
CASSYSGTGSSSLHF TRBJ1-6 TRBV6-5
CASSYGRYNYGYTF TRBJ1-2 TRBV6-5
CATSRAQETQYF TRBJ2-5 TRBV15
CASSSHRAANPPLHF TRBJ1-6 TRBV19